Detailed here is one T cell receptor (beta chain). In the authors' methods: For nucleated cells, counts were estimated from reference gene primer amplification. Data came from immunoSEQ multiplex PCR; TCRdb stores just in-frame clones and leaves some out. V and J calls and clone size are as listed in that table; D and trimming were resolved from the DNA. The sample holds roughly 230,000 clones, around 90% seen once. This sample was included in a study of blood T cell repertoires in COVID-19. Study-level background: The United States, Italy and Spain were the sources of the acute and convalescent COVID-19 samples. PBMCs, B-cell-depleted T cells, or T cells provided the cDNA or gDNA that made up the material.

The sample was peripheral blood. This receptor was taken from a man between 25 and 39 years old with COVID-19, enrolled during active disease.

The CDR3 protein is CAGMGQLNTGELFF. The CDR3 DNA follows: TGTGCCGGAATGGGACAGTTGAACACCGGGGAGCTGTTTTTT. The genes are TRBV2 and TRBJ2-2, with 7 bases lining up with TRBD1. The V segment lost 11 bases and the J segment 1 base; nucleotides outside the gene matches: 7. There are 14 residues in the CDR3. Germline V gene lookup returns CDR1 SNHLY and CDR2 FYNNEI.